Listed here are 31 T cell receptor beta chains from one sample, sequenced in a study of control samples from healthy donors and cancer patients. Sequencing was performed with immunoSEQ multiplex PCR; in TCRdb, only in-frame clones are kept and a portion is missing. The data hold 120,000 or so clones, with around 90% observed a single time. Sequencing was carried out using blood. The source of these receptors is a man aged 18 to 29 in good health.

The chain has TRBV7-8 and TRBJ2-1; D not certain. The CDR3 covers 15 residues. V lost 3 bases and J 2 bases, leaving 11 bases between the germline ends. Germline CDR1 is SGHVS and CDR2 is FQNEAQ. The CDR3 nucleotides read TGTGCCAGCAGCTTGAGGACCCCGACCTACAATGAGCAGTTCTTC. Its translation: CASSLRTPTYNEQFF.

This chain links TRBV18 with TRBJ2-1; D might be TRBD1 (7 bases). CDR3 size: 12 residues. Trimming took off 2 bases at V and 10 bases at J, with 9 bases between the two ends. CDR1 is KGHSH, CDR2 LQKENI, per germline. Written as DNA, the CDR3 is TGTGCCAGCTCACCAGGAGGGGGCGAGCAGTTCTTC. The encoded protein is CASSPGGGEQFF.

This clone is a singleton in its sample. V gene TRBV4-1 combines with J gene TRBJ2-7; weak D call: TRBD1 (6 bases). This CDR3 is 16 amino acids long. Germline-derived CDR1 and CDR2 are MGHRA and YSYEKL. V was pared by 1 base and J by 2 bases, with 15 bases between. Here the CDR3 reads CASSQASAGAPYEQYF. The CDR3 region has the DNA TGCGCCAGCAGCCAAGCTTCGGCAGGGGCCCCCTACGAGCAGTACTTC.

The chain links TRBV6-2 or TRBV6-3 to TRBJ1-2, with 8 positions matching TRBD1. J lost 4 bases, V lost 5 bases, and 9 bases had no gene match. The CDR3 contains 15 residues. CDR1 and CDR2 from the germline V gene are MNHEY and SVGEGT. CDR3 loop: CASSHQTGVGYGYTF. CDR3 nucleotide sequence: TGTGCCAGCAGTCACCAGACAGGGGTCGGCTATGGCTACACCTTC.

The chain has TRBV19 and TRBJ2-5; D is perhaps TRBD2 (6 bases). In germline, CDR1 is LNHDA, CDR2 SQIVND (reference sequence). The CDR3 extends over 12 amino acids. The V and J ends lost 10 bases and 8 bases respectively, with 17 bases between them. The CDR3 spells CATEAGLGTQYF. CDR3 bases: TGTGCCACCGAAGCGGGCCTGGGCACCCAGTACTTC.

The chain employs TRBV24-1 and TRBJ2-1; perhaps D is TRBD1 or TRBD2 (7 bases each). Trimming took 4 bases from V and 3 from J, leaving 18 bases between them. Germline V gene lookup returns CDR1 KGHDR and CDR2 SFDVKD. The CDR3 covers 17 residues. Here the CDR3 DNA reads TGTGCCACCAGTGACCCCAGGGGGGGAGACCTCTACAATGAGCAGTTCTTC. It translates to CATSDPRGGDLYNEQFF.

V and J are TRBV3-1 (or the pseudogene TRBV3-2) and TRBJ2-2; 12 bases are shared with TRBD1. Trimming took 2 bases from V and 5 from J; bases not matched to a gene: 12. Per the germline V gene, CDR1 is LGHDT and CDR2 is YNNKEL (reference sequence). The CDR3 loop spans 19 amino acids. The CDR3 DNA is TGTGCCAGCAGCCAACGGGACAGGGGGCTCGGAGGCGGAACCGGGGAGCTGTTTTTT. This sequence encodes CASSQRDRGLGGGTGELFF.

For the CDR3, the DNA is TGTGCCAGCAGTGAAGGGAGGGCGGGTGGCTACACCTTC. This translates into CASSEGRAGGYTF. The rearrangement uses TRBV6-1 and TRBJ1-2; D call uncertain. This CDR3 spans 13 amino acids. Germline V gene sequence: CDR1 MNHNS, CDR2 SASEGT. Trimming pared 1 base from V and 7 bases from J, leaving 10 bases between.

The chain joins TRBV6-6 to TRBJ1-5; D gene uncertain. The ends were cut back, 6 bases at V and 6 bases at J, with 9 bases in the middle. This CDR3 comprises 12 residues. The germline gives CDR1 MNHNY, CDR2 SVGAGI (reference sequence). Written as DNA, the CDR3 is TGTGCCAGCAGCCGAGTTGGTCAGCCCCAGCATTTT. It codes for CASSRVGQPQHF.

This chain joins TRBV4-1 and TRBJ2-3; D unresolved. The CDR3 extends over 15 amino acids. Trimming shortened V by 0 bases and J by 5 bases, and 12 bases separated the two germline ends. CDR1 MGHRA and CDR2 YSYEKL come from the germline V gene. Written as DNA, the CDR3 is TGCGCCAGCAGCCAAGAGGCGTGGGCCGAAGATACGCAGTATTTT. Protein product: CASSQEAWAEDTQYF.

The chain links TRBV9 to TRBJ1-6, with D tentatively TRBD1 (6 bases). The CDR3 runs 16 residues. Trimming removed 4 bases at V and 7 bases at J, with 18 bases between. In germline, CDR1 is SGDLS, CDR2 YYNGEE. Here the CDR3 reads CASSPGGGGGNSPLHF. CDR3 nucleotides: TGTGCCAGCAGCCCCGGAGGGGGGGGAGGGAATTCACCCCTCCACTTT.

The CDR3 nucleotides are TGTGCCAGCTCACCGGGACAGAGTAACTATGGCTACACCTTC. Protein: CASSPGQSNYGYTF. This rearrangement joins TRBV18 to TRBJ1-2; 7 bases agree with TRBD1. The germline V gene encodes CDR1 KGHSH and CDR2 LQKENI. CDR3 length: 14 amino acids. V dropped 3 bases and J dropped 1; count of bases not matched to a gene: 2.

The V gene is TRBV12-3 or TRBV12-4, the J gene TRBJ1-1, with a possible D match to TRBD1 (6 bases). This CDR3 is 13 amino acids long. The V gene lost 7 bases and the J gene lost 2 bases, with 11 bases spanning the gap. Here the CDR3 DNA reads TGTGCCAGCACACAGGGTGATAACACTGAAGCTTTCTTT. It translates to CASTQGDNTEAFF.

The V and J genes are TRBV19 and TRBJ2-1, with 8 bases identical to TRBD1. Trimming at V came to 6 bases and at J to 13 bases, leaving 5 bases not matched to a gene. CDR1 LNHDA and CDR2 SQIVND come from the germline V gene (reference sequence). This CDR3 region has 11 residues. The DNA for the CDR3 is TGTGCCAGTAGCCTCGGACAGGGTCAGTTCTTC. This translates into CASSLGQGQFF.

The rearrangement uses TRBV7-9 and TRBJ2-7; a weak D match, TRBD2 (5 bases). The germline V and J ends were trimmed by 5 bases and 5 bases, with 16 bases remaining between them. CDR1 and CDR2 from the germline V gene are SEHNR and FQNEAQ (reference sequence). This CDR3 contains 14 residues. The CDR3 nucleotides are TGTGCCAGCAGCCCCGACTGGGGAGTGGACGAGCAGTACTTC. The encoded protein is CASSPDWGVDEQYF.

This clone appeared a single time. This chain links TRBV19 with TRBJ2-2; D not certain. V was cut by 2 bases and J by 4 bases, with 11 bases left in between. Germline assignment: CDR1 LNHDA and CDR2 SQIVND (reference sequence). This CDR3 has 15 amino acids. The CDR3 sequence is CASSISLVITGELFF. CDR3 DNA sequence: TGTGCCAGTAGTATAAGTTTAGTAATCACCGGGGAGCTGTTTTTT. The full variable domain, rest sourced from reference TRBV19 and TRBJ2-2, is DGGITQSPKYLFRKEGQNVTLSCEQNLNHDAMYWYRQDPGQGLRLIYYSQIVNDFQKGDIAEGYSVSREKKESFPLTVTSAQKNPTAFYLCASSISLVITGELFFGEGSRLTVL.

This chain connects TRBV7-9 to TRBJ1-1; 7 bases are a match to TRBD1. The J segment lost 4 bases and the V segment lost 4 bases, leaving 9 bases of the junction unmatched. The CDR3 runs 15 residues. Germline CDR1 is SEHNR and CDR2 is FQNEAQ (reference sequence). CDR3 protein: CASSSPDREATEAFF. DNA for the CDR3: TGTGCCAGCAGCTCGCCCGACAGGGAAGCCACTGAAGCTTTCTTT.

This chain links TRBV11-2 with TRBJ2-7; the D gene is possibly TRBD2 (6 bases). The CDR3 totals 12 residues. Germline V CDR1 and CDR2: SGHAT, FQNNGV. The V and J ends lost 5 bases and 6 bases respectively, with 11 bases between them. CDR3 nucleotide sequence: TGTGCCAGCAGCCTAGGAGGGACCGAGCAGTACTTC. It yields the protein CASSLGGTEQYF.

Here the CDR3 DNA reads TGTGCCAGCTCGCGACAGGGACCCGATACGCAGTATTTT. This gives the protein CASSRQGPDTQYF. V is TRBV18 and J is TRBJ2-3; TRBD1 matches at 7 bases. This CDR3 spans 13 amino acids. Germline assignment: CDR1 KGHSH and CDR2 LQKENI. V was clipped by 6 bases and J by 6 bases; unmatched bases: 6.

The DNA of the CDR3 is TGTGCCAGCAGCGTAGATGCCCGAGCGGGAGGGCCGGTTGAGCAGTTCTTC. Its translation is CASSVDARAGGPVEQFF. The chain uses TRBV9 and TRBJ2-1; 10 positions agree with TRBD2. J was trimmed by 9 bases and V by 0 bases; bases with no gene match: 12. Germline V gives CDR1 SGDLS, CDR2 YYNGEE. The CDR3 loop spans 17 amino acids. Variable domain in full (rest from reference TRBV9 and TRBJ2-1): DSGVTQTPKHLITATGQRVTLRCSPRSGDLSVYWYQQSLDQGLQFLIQYYNGEERAKGNILERFSAQQFPDLHSELNLSSLELGDSALYFCASSVDARAGGPVEQFFGPGTRLTVL.

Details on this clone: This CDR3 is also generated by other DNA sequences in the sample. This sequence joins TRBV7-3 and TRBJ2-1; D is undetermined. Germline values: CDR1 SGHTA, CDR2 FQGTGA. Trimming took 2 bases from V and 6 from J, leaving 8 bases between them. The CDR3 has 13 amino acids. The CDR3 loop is CASSLSQSNEQFF. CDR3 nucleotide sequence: TGTGCCAGCAGCTTATCTCAGAGCAATGAGCAGTTCTTC. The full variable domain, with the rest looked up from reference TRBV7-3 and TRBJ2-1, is GAGVSQTPSNKVTEKGKYVELRCDPISGHTALYWYRQSLGQGPEFLIYFQGTGAADDSGLPNDRFFAVRPEGSVSTLKIQRTERGDSAVYLCASSLSQSNEQFFGPGTRLTVL.

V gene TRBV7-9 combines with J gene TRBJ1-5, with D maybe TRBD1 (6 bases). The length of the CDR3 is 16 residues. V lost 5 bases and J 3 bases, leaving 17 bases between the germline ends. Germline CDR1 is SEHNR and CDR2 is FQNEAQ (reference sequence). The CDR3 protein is CASSLTKGGYNQPQHF. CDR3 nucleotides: TGTGCCAGCAGCCTCACGAAGGGGGGGTACAATCAGCCCCAGCATTTT.

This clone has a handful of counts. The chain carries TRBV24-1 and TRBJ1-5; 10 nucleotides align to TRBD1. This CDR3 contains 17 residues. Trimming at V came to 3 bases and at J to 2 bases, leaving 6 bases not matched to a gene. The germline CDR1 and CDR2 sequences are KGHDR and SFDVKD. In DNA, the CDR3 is TGTGCCACCAGTGATGGACAGGGGGTGTTGGGCAATCAGCCCCAGCATTTT. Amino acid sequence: CATSDGQGVLGNQPQHF.

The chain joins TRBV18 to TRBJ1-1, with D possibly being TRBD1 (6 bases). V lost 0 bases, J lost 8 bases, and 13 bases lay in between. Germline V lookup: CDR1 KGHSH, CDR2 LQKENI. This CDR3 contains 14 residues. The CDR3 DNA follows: TGTGCCAGCTCACCACCCGGACAGCGGGCCGAAGCTTTCTTT. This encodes CASSPPGQRAEAFF.

The CDR3 DNA follows: TGTGCCAGCTCACCAAATCAACAGGGGGCTGGCAGCAATCAGCCCCAGCATTTT. Protein sequence: CASSPNQQGAGSNQPQHF. V usage is TRBV18 and J usage is TRBJ1-5, with 9 nucleotides matching TRBD1. Trimming at V came to 2 bases and at J to 1 base, leaving 9 bases not matched to a gene. Germline loops: CDR1 KGHSH, CDR2 LQKENI. The CDR3 totals 18 residues.

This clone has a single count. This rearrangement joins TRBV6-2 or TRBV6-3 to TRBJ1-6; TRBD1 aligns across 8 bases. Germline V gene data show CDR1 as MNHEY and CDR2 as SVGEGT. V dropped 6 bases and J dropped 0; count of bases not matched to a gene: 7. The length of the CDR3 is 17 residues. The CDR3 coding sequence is TGTGCCAGCAGGCCTACAGGGGGAAGCTCCTATAATTCACCCCTCCACTTT. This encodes CASRPTGGSSYNSPLHF.

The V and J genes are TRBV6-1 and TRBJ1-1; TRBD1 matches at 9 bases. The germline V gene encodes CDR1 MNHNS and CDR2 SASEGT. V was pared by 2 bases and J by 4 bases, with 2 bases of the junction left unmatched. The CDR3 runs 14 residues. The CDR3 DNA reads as TGTGCCAGCAGTGAACACAGGGGGCCCACTGAAGCTTTCTTT. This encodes CASSEHRGPTEAFF.

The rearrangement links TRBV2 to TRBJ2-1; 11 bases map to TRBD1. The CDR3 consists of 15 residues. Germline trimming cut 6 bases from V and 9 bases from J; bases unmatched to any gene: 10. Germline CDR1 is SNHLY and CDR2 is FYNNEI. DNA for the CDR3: TGTGCCAGCAGGCCGGACAGGGGGCATGGCGGTGAGCAGTTCTTC. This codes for CASRPDRGHGGEQFF.

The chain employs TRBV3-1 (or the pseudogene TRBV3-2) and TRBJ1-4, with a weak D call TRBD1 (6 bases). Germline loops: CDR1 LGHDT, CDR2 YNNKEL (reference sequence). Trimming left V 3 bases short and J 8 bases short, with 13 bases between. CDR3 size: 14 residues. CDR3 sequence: CASSQEEGGEKLFF. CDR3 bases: TGTGCCAGCAGCCAGGAAGAAGGGGGGGAAAAACTGTTTTTT.

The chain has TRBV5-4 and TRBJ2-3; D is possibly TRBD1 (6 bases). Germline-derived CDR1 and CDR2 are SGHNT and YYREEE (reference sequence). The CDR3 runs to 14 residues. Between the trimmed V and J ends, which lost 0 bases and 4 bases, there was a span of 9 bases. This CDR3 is CASSLEQGADTQYF. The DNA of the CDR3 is TGTGCCAGCAGCTTGGAACAGGGAGCAGATACGCAGTATTTT.

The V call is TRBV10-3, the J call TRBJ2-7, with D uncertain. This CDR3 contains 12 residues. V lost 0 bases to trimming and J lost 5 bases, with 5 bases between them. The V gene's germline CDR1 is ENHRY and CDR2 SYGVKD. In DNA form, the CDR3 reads TGTGCCATCAGTGAGTCGTGGGACGAGCAGTACTTC. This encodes CAISESWDEQYF.